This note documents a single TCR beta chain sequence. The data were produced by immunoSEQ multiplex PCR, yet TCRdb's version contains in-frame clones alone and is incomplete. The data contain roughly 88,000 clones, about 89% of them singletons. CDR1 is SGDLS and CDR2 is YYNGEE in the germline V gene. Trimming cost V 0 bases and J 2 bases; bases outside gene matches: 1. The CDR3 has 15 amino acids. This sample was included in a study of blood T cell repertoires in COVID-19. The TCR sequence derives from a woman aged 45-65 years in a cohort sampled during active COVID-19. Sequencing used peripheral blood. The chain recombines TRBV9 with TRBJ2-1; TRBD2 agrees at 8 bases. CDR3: CASSVAGGTYNEQFF. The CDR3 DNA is TGTGCCAGCAGCGTAGCGGGGGGGACCTACAATGAGCAGTTCTTC.